This TCR beta chain originates from a study of CD8+ T cells in alopecia areata. This clone appeared a few times. Following extraction, RNA underwent reverse transcription to cDNA, which served as the sequencing template. The assay was immunoSEQ multiplex PCR, and TCRdb's table has in-frame clones only and misses some. The repertoire includes approximately 170,000 clones, about three fifths of them detected once, and less than 0.8% sits in the top ten. This CDR3 is 17 amino acids long. Germline CDR1 reads KGHSH; CDR2 reads LQKENI. J lost 3 bases, V lost 3 bases, and 12 bases had no gene match. Treatment of the sample: oral pan-JAK inhibitor, 5-10 mg twice daily.

The sequencing used CD4+ T cells sorted from blood, collected at week 4, from a patient treated with tofacitinib. The chain combines TRBV18 with TRBJ2-3; 7 bases fit TRBD2. The sequence was obtained from a human donor with alopecia areata. DNA for the CDR3: TGTGCCAGCTCACCGAGAACCGGGACTACGGGAACAGATACGCAGTATTTT. This translates into CASSPRTGTTGTDTQYF. Supplemented by reference TRBV18 and TRBJ2-3, the full variable domain reads NAGVMQNPRHLVRRRGQEARLRCSPMKGHSHVYWYRQLPEEGLKFMVYLQKENIIDESGMPKERFSAEFPKEGPSILRIQQVVRGDSAAYFCASSPRTGTTGTDTQYFGPGTRLTVL.